The clone carrying this T cell receptor beta chain was picked up one time. Its antigen is not known. CDR1 is SEHNR and CDR2 is FQNEAQ in the germline V gene (reference sequence). The CDR3 runs 19 residues. V was clipped by 5 bases and J by 6 bases; unmatched bases: 20. The data belong to a study of Ad26.COV2.S vaccination and SARS-CoV-2 variants. Study-wide context: Donor allocation was to the COV1001 Ad26.COV2.S trial arm. By the intramuscular route, Ad26.COV2.S was given once, or twice 56 days apart.

Assay: immunoSEQ multiplex PCR; the TCRdb copy retains only in-frame clones and omits some. The profile shows hundreds of thousands of clones, 86% of them singletons. Treatment of the sample: some 19 received Ad26.COV2.S at low or high dose, single or two shots; about 5 received placebo; per-sample allocation not given. On day 63 after the first injection, vaccine and placebo recipients gave samples. The administered vaccine (an Ad26 vector) expressed Wuhan-strain SARS-CoV-2 spike. General study results and limits: Non-spike TCR breadth was similar in vaccine and placebo recipients.

This sequence joins TRBV7-9 and TRBJ2-1, with 9 bases aligning to TRBD1. The input for sequencing was peripheral blood, taken in a trial of Ad26.COV2.S vaccine versus placebo. The sequence came from a person between 18 and 60 years old who received the Ad26.COV2.S COVID-19 vaccine or a placebo. This chain's CDR3 is CASSVKDRGHTHGTNEQFF. The CDR3 DNA reads as TGTGCCAGCAGCGTTAAGGACAGGGGACACACTCACGGTACCAATGAGCAGTTCTTC.